The 26 T cell receptor beta chains given below trace back to one sample, sequenced in a study of blood T cell repertoires in COVID-19. Sequencing used immunoSEQ multiplex PCR; TCRdb keeps in-frame clones, though not all of them. There are 110,000 or so clones in the sample; about 85% occur only once, and roughly 4.2% lies in the top ten. The sequenced sample was peripheral blood. These receptors all stem from a man in his fifties or sixties with acute or convalescent COVID-19.

This chain connects TRBV12-5 to TRBJ1-5; possibly TRBD1 for D (5 bases). The germline CDR1 and CDR2 sequences are LGHNT and FRNRAP. Trimming removed 5 bases from V and 4 bases from J, with 12 bases in between. The CDR3 has 14 amino acids. In nucleotides, the CDR3 is TGTGCTAGTGGTGGCGGGGGAGCGAATCAGCCCCAGCATTTT. As protein: CASGGGGANQPQHF.

The J gene is TRBJ2-2, the V gene TRBV4-1; 15 bases line up with TRBD2. J gave up 2 bases and V 0 bases, and 4 bases lay outside the gene matches. Germline lookup yields CDR1 MGHRA and CDR2 YSYEKL. This CDR3 spans 19 amino acids. This chain's CDR3 is CASSQDGTSGRLNTGELFF. The CDR3 DNA follows: TGCGCCAGCAGCCAAGATGGGACTAGCGGGAGGCTTAACACCGGGGAGCTGTTTTTT.

V gene TRBV6-5 combines with J gene TRBJ1-5, with 7 bases aligning to TRBD1. The germline V gene encodes CDR1 MNHEY and CDR2 SVGAGI. Unmatched junction bases numbered 5, after V lost 6 bases and J lost 3 bases. The CDR3 runs to 14 residues. This CDR3 is CASSSGQANQPQHF. In DNA, the CDR3 is TGTGCCAGCAGCTCCGGACAGGCCAATCAGCCCCAGCATTTT.

Concerning this clone: The same CDR3 can be traced to other DNA sequences in this sample. The V call is TRBV28, the J call TRBJ2-7, with D possibly TRBD2 on 6 matching bases. The V end lost 5 bases, the J end lost 3 bases, and 14 bases lay between the germline ends. The CDR3 has 14 residues. Germline V gives CDR1 MDHEN, CDR2 SYDVKM. CDR3 sequence reads: CASSLNGGFYEQYF. The CDR3, as DNA: TGTGCCAGCAGTCTTAACGGGGGTTTCTACGAGCAGTACTTC. Full variable domain (missing parts from reference TRBV28 and TRBJ2-7): DVKVTQSSRYLVKRTGEKVFLECVQDMDHENMFWYRQDPGLGLRLIYFSYDVKMKEKGDIPEGYSVSREKKERFSLILESASTNQTSMYLCASSLNGGFYEQYFGPGTRLTVT.

The rearrangement links TRBV10-3 to TRBJ1-5, with D possibly TRBD1 on 5 matching bases. The CDR3 extends over 14 amino acids. Germline V gene data show CDR1 as ENHRY and CDR2 as SYGVKD. The V end lost 3 bases, the J end lost 5 bases, and 11 bases lay between the germline ends. This chain's CDR3 is CAISEKTEYQPQHF. CDR3 bases: TGTGCCATCAGTGAAAAGACAGAATATCAGCCCCAGCATTTT.

This rearrangement joins TRBV2 to TRBJ2-5, with D tentatively TRBD1 (5 bases). The CDR3 runs to 13 residues. V lost 6 bases to trimming and J lost 2 bases, with 10 bases between them. Looked up from germline, CDR1 is SNHLY and CDR2 is FYNNEI. CDR3 sequence: CASSDQGQETQYF. CDR3 DNA sequence: TGTGCCAGCAGCGATCAGGGACAAGAGACCCAGTACTTC.

The chain is built from TRBV2 and TRBJ1-2, with 7 bases identical to TRBD1. This CDR3 comprises 17 residues. Unmatched junction bases numbered 16, after V lost 6 bases and J lost 3 bases. CDR1 and CDR2 from the germline V gene are SNHLY and FYNNEI. CDR3 loop: CASSHGLRGGRDYGYTF. CDR3 sequence (DNA): TGTGCCAGCAGCCACGGCTTAAGAGGGGGCCGGGACTATGGCTACACCTTC.

The chain recombines TRBV18 with TRBJ2-3, with D possibly matching TRBD1 (6 bases). CDR1 is KGHSH and CDR2 is LQKENI in the germline V gene. The germline V and J ends were trimmed by 3 bases and 1 base, with 14 bases remaining between them. The CDR3 has 16 amino acids. CDR3 in amino acids: CASSPNGQIRTDTQYF. CDR3 DNA sequence: TGTGCCAGCTCACCGAACGGACAGATTCGCACAGATACGCAGTATTTT. Full variable domain (missing parts from reference TRBV18 and TRBJ2-3): NAGVMQNPRHLVRRRGQEARLRCSPMKGHSHVYWYRQLPEEGLKFMVYLQKENIIDESGMPKERFSAEFPKEGPSILRIQQVVRGDSAAYFCASSPNGQIRTDTQYFGPGTRLTVL.

The chain joins TRBV2 to TRBJ1-4; D possibly corresponds to TRBD1 (6 bases). Germline CDR1 and CDR2: SNHLY and FYNNEI. Between the trimmed V and J ends, which lost 5 bases and 13 bases, there was a span of 14 bases. This CDR3 is built from 12 residues. Here the CDR3 reads CASSLNRAPLFF. CDR3 nucleotide sequence: TGTGCCAGCAGTCTTAACAGGGCTCCACTGTTTTTT.

The J gene is TRBJ2-7, the V gene TRBV19; 12 nucleotides align to TRBD2. The CDR3 length is 16 residues. In germline, CDR1 is LNHDA, CDR2 SQIVND (reference sequence). Trimming cost V 6 bases and J 0 bases; bases outside gene matches: 6. The DNA for the CDR3 is TGTGCCAGTAGCCGGACTAGCGGGGCAAGCTCCTACGAGCAGTACTTC. This encodes CASSRTSGASSYEQYF.

The V call is TRBV5-8, the J call TRBJ2-2; D is uncertain. The CDR3 extends over 15 amino acids. Germline CDR1 SGHTS, CDR2 YDEGEE. The V end lost 0 bases, the J end lost 0 bases, and 6 bases lay between the germline ends. CDR3 residues: CASSLGVTNTGELFF. DNA of the CDR3: TGTGCCAGCAGCTTGGGAGTAACGAACACCGGGGAGCTGTTTTTT.

The genes are TRBV28 and TRBJ1-1, with 8 bases matching TRBD1. The CDR3 runs 14 residues. Per the germline V gene, CDR1 is MDHEN and CDR2 is SYDVKM. V was clipped by 6 bases and J by 4 bases; unmatched bases: 7. The CDR3 DNA follows: TGTGCCAGCAGCGACAGGGGTGAAGTCACTGAAGCTTTCTTT. Translation gives CASSDRGEVTEAFF.

This clone was recorded once. J is TRBJ1-4 and V is TRBV5-5; 7 bases are shared with TRBD1. The CDR3 length is 14 residues. J was trimmed by 5 bases and V by 6 bases; bases with no gene match: 7. Looked up from germline, CDR1 is SGHKS and CDR2 is YYEKEE (reference sequence). This CDR3 reads CASTSGQPNEKLFF. CDR3 in DNA: TGTGCCAGCACCTCGGGACAGCCGAATGAAAAACTGTTTTTT.

This chain links TRBV19 with TRBJ2-3; 7 bases map to TRBD2. The CDR3 is 18 residues long. Trimming took 7 bases from V and 2 from J; bases not matched to a gene: 18. CDR1 LNHDA and CDR2 SQIVND come from the germline V gene (reference sequence). In DNA, the CDR3 is TGTGCCAGTATTTCGGGCGGAGGCGCGGGGGATAACACAGATACGCAGTATTTT. Translation: CASISGGGAGDNTDTQYF.

The V call is TRBV2, the J call TRBJ1-2, with D maybe TRBD1 (6 bases). V was trimmed by 6 bases and J by 4 bases, leaving 18 bases between them. This CDR3 contains 15 residues. CDR1 is SNHLY and CDR2 is FYNNEI in the germline V gene. The CDR3 region is CASRDTWGRGYGYTF. CDR3 bases: TGTGCCAGCAGAGACACTTGGGGGCGAGGCTATGGCTACACCTTC. The variable domain in full, completed from reference TRBV2 and TRBJ1-2, reads EPEVTQTPSHQVTQMGQEVILRCVPISNHLYFYWYRQILGQKVEFLVSFYNNEISEKSEIFDDQFSVERPDGSNFTLKIRSTKLEDSAMYFCASRDTWGRGYGYTFGSGTRLTVV.

This clone was recorded a few times. The V and J genes are TRBV3-1 (or the pseudogene TRBV3-2) and TRBJ1-2; unclear D gene. The V gene lost 1 base and the J gene lost 3 bases, with 18 bases spanning the gap. Germline assignment: CDR1 LGHDT and CDR2 YNNKEL (reference sequence). The CDR3 extends over 17 amino acids. The chain's CDR3 is CASSQAITLGLHYGYTF. The CDR3 DNA reads TGTGCCAGCAGCCAAGCGATAACTTTGGGCCTGCACTATGGCTACACCTTC.

The chain combines TRBV4-1 with TRBJ2-7; possible D gene TRBD1, 7 bases. Trimming took 0 bases from V and 3 from J, leaving 27 bases between them. CDR1 is MGHRA, CDR2 YSYEKL, per germline. This CDR3 comprises 20 residues. CDR3 region: CASSQDGGGFRGPVFYEQYF. DNA for the CDR3: TGCGCCAGCAGCCAAGATGGAGGGGGGTTTAGGGGGCCGGTTTTCTACGAGCAGTACTTC.

This clone was observed a few times. V and J are TRBV21-1 and TRBJ1-1; no DNA check was done on the table's D call, TRBD1. TRBV21-1 is a listed pseudogene. CDR3 size: 14 residues. CDR3 DNA sequence: TGTGCCAGCAGCAAACGGACAGGCAGTCGCGGGGCTTTCTTT. It is translated as CASSKRTGSRGAFF.

The V and J genes are TRBV5-1 and TRBJ2-6, with 9 bases aligning to TRBD2. From germline, CDR1 is SGHRS and CDR2 YFSETQ. V lost 0 bases and J lost 2; bases outside the gene matches: 6. This CDR3 comprises 18 residues. In nucleotides, the CDR3 is TGCGCCAGCAGCTTGGTGGCGCGGGGGGGCCCTGGGGCCAACGTCCTGACTTTC. Translating gives CASSLVARGGPGANVLTF.

This rearrangement joins TRBV10-3 to TRBJ1-2; D possibly corresponds to TRBD1 (5 bases). The ends were cut back, 4 bases at V and 1 base at J, with 22 bases in the middle. Germline V gene lookup returns CDR1 ENHRY and CDR2 SYGVKD. The CDR3 has 18 residues. CDR3 sequence (DNA): TGTGCCATCAGTGGCCCACCGGGGGGGTCGTACGATAACTATGGCTACACCTTC. It codes for CAISGPPGGSYDNYGYTF.

The chain couples TRBV6-5 to TRBJ1-1; 12 bases fit TRBD1. Trimming at V came to 6 bases and at J to 6 bases, leaving 8 bases not matched to a gene. The CDR3 runs to 15 residues. Germline loops: CDR1 MNHEY, CDR2 SVGAGI. CDR3: CASSFTGQGASEAFF. CDR3 coding DNA: TGTGCCAGCAGCTTTACGGGACAGGGGGCTTCTGAAGCTTTCTTT.

V and J are TRBV21-1 and TRBJ2-3; the D call in the table, TRBD2, was not verified against the DNA. TRBV21-1 represents a pseudogene. CDR3 length equals 17 residues. The CDR3 sequence: CASSKGLAGRRTDTQYF. CDR3 sequence (DNA): TGTGCCAGCAGCAAGGGGCTAGCGGGGCGTCGCACAGATACGCAGTATTTT.

This clone was seen a few times. The chain links TRBV9 to TRBJ2-7; 8 bases map to TRBD2. CDR1 is SGDLS, CDR2 YYNGEE, per germline. Trimming cost V 0 bases and J 6 bases; bases outside gene matches: 5. The CDR3 covers 14 residues. The DNA for the CDR3 is TGTGCCAGCAGCGTAGCTATTGCGGGAGGCGAGCAGTACTTC. Protein product: CASSVAIAGGEQYF.

This clone was detected only once. This chain joins TRBV3-1 (or the pseudogene TRBV3-2) and TRBJ2-7, with D possibly being TRBD1 (5 bases). The V gene's germline CDR1 is LGHDT and CDR2 YNNKEL (reference sequence). Trimming removed 0 bases at V and 2 bases at J, with 14 bases between. The CDR3 loop spans 16 amino acids. The CDR3, as DNA: TGTGCCAGCAGCCAAGATTTGGCAGGGTGGGCCTACGAGCAGTACTTC. This gives the protein CASSQDLAGWAYEQYF.

The chain employs TRBV16 and TRBJ1-2; 8 nucleotides agree with TRBD1. The CDR3 covers 14 residues. J gave up 7 bases and V 0 bases, and 4 bases lay outside the gene matches. Germline V gene data show CDR1 as KGHSY and CDR2 as FQNENV. CDR3 residues: CASSQSRTGTGYTF. CDR3 in DNA: TGTGCCAGCAGCCAATCGCGGACAGGGACTGGCTACACCTTC.

The count of this clone is one. CDR3 sequence reads: CATRWGGTKQAFF. DNA for the CDR3: TGTGCCACCCGGTGGGGGGGTACGAAGCAAGCTTTCTTT. The chain links TRBV12-3 or TRBV12-4 to TRBJ1-1; TRBD1 might be the D (5 bases). The CDR3 totals 13 residues. V lost 10 bases, J lost 9 bases, and 21 bases lay in between.